The subject of this entry is one T cell receptor (beta chain). Its antigen is unidentified. TCRdb's table, derived via immunoSEQ multiplex PCR, lists solely in-frame clones and lacks some. The profile shows approximately 70,000 clones, around 90% of them singletons. These data come from a study of OX40 agonist ivuxolimab in advanced cancers. The CDR3 length is 13 residues. Per the germline V gene, CDR1 is SGHAT and CDR2 is FQDESV (reference sequence). V trimming: 5 bases; J trimming: 9 bases; junction bases outside the gene matches: 8. Study-level findings and limits: Both blood CD4+ and CD8+ T cells showed clonal growth by week 6 at 0.1 to 3.0 mg/kg. On average, CD8+ T cells had more expanded clones than CD4+.

The chain links TRBV11-1 to TRBJ1-2; TRBD1 matches 8 bases. The TCR sequence derives from an adult with an advanced solid tumor such as melanoma, head and neck, liver or kidney cancer. The sample was CD4+ or CD8+ T cells sorted from blood, taken in a trial of the OX40 agonist ivuxolimab. The CDR3 DNA reads as TGTGCCAGCAGCCCGACAGGGGAACGGAGCTACACCTTC. Amino acids: CASSPTGERSYTF.